A selection of T cell receptor beta chains follows, all from one sample in a study of shared clonotypes between healthy human individuals. Assay: immunoSEQ multiplex PCR; the TCRdb copy retains only in-frame clones and omits some. The sample contains 2.3 million or so clones, 85% to 95% of which appear only once. Source material: naive CD4+ T cells from PBMCs. Receptors were obtained from a man aged 18-30 years in good health. Some clones in this sample may be carry-over from other donors' samples. The CDR3 runs from the conserved cysteine through the conserved F or W. Fields, in order: V gene, J gene, D gene, CDR3 DNA, CDR3 protein. A D gene is named only where the DNA matches it firmly.

V: TRBV9
J: TRBJ2-5
D: .
DNA: TGTGCCAGCAGCCCATCGGCACTACAAGAGACCCAGTACTTC
CDR3: CASSPSALQETQYF

V: TRBV25-1
J: TRBJ2-2
D: TRBD2
DNA: TGTGCCAGCAGTGAATGGACTAGTCGAGGCGGGGAGCTGTTTTTT
CDR3: CASSEWTSRGGELFF

V: TRBV7-3
J: TRBJ2-3
D: TRBD1
DNA: TGTGCCAGCAGCTTAATGGGGACAGGGGCTACAGATACGCAGTATTTT
CDR3: CASSLMGTGATDTQYF

V: TRBV7-3
J: TRBJ2-2
D: .
DNA: TGTGCCAGCAGCTTTTATAGGACCGTGAACACCGGGGAGCTGTTTTTT
CDR3: CASSFYRTVNTGELFF

V: TRBV5-6
J: TRBJ2-7
D: .
DNA: TGTGCCAGCAGCTTTGGTGTTACTCAAGGGTACGAGCAGTACTTC
CDR3: CASSFGVTQGYEQYF

V: TRBV28
J: TRBJ1-5
D: .
DNA: TGTGCCAGCAGGGCCCAGGGAAATTGGTATAGCAATCAGCCCCAGCATTTT
CDR3: CASRAQGNWYSNQPQHF

V: TRBV28
J: TRBJ2-7
D: .
DNA: TGTGCCAGCAGCCGGCCCGGGGGCGGGGGTACCTACGAGCAGTACTTC
CDR3: CASSRPGGGGTYEQYF

V: TRBV7-2
J: TRBJ2-2
D: TRBD1
DNA: TGTGCCAGCAGCTTGGGACAGCACACCGGGGAGCTGTTTTTT
CDR3: CASSLGQHTGELFF

V: TRBV10-1
J: TRBJ2-7
D: .
DNA: TGCGCCAGCAGGGCGGTATGGGCAGGGACCTACGAGCAGTACTTC
CDR3: CASRAVWAGTYEQYF

V: TRBV11-2
J: TRBJ1-5
D: .
DNA: TGTGCCAGCAGCTTGGGAACAGGACGGCCACATCAGCCCCAGCATTTT
CDR3: CASSLGTGRPHQPQHF

V: TRBV7-2
J: TRBJ2-7
D: TRBD2
DNA: TGTGCCAGCAGCTTAGAGAGCGGGAGGGCCGGGGCCTACGAGCAGTACTTC
CDR3: CASSLESGRAGAYEQYF

V: TRBV5-4
J: TRBJ1-1
D: .
DNA: TGTGCCAGCAGCTTGTACTCTGAAGCTTTCTTT
CDR3: CASSLYSEAFF

V: TRBV6-5
J: TRBJ1-2
D: .
DNA: TGTGCCAGCAGTTCTTCTATCCCCTATGGCTACACCTTC
CDR3: CASSSSIPYGYTF